This T cell receptor (beta chain) was sequenced during a study of T-cell memory formation after mild COVID-19. Study context: Among the donors, TCR clusters were largely specific to each donor. Study-wide results and limits: There were some responding clones in pre-infection memory, which suggested that cross-reactive memory had joined. The main location of contracting CD4+ clones was CM and EM, and that of contracting CD8+ clones was EMRA.

Using constant-segment primers, 5'RACE produced TCR alpha and TCR beta cDNA libraries carrying sample barcodes and UMIs. MiXCR was run by TCRdb on the 5' RACE reads, yielding one entry per CDR3 protein. The sample holds fewer than 200,000 distinct CDR3 sequences; 20% to 25% are singletons and the top ten take around 23%. This CDR3 is built from 16 residues. Trimming at V came to 0 bases and at J to 6 bases, leaving 9 bases not matched to a gene. Germline assignment: CDR1 MGHRA and CDR2 YSYEKL. Points on this clonotype: Its antigen is unidentified.

Sequencing input: PBMCs or a T cell subset sorted from them (not recorded which). The receptor's source is an adult woman who had mild COVID-19 (a few samples of this study predate the infection). Cell type and time point are not known. The rearrangement joins TRBV4-1 to TRBJ1-2; 8 bases fit TRBD1. The CDR3 loop reads CASSQDFRAGGDGYTF. The CDR3 DNA sequence: TGCGCCAGCAGCCAAGATTTTAGGGCAGGGGGCGATGGCTACACCTTC.